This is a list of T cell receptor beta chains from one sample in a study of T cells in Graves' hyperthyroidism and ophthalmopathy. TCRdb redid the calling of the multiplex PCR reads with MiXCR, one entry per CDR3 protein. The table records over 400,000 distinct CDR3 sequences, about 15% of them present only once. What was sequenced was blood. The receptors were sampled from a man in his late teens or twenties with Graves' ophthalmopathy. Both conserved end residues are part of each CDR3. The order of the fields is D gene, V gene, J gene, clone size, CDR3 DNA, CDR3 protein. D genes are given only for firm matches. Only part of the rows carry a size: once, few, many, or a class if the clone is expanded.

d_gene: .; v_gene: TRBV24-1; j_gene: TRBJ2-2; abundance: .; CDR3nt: TGTGCCACCAGTGATTTTGGCGGGGCCCGCACCGGGGAGCTGTTTTTT; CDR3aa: CATSDFGGARTGELFF
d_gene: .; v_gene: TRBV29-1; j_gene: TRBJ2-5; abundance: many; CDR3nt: TGCAGCGTTGGCAGCATCGGGGCCCAGTACTTC; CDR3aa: CSVGSIGAQYF
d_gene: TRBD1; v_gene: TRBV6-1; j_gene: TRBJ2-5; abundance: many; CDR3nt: TGTGCCAGCAATTCACAGGGGGCCCATCAAGAGACCCAGTACTTC; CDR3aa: CASNSQGAHQETQYF
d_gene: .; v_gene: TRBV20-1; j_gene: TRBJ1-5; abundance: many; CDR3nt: TGCAGTGCTAGAGGACAGGTCGGAGATCAGCCCCAGCATTTT; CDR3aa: CSARGQVGDQPQHF
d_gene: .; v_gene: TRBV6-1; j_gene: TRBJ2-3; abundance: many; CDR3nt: TGTGCCAGCACCGCCCCAGGGGACAGCACAGATACGCAGTATTTT; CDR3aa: CASTAPGDSTDTQYF
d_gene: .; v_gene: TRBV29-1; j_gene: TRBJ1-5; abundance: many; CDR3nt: TGCAGCGTTGAAGAGGTCGGGAAGGACAGCAATCAGCCCCAGCATTTT; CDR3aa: CSVEEVGKDSNQPQHF
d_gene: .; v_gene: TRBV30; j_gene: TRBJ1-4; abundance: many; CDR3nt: TGTGCCTGCCCTGCTCCATCAAGTGAAAAACTGTTTTTT; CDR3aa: CACPAPSSEKLFF
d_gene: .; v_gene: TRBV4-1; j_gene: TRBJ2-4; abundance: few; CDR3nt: TGCGCCAGCAGCCAAGATACCGGCTGGGCCAAAAACATTCAGTACTTC; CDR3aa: CASSQDTGWAKNIQYF
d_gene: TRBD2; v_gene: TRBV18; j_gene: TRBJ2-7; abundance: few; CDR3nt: TGTGCCAGCTCAACCGGCGGCGGGCGGGAGCCCTACGAGCAGTACTTC; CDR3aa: CASSTGGGREPYEQYF
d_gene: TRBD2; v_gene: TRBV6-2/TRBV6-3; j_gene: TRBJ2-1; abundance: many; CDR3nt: TGTGCCAGCAGTTACGACCCGGGAGGATCCTACAATGAGCAGTTCTTC; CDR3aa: CASSYDPGGSYNEQFF
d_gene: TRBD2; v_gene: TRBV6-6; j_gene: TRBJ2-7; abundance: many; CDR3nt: TGTGCCAGCAGTTATTCGGGACTAGCGGGTCCCTACGAGCAGTACTTC; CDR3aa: CASSYSGLAGPYEQYF
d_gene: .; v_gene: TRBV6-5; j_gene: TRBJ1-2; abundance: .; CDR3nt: TGTGCCAGCAGTTACTCGAAGCCCAGCTTCTATGGCTACACCTTC; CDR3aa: CASSYSKPSFYGYTF
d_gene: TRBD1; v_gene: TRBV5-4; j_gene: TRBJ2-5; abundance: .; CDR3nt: TGTGCCAGCAGCCCCTTACAGGGGCGAGAGACCCAGTACTTC; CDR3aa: CASSPLQGRETQYF
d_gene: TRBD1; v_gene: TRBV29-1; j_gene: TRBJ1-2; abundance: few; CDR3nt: TGCAGCGTTGAGACAGGGGGCGGTGGCTACACCTTC; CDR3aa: CSVETGGGGYTF
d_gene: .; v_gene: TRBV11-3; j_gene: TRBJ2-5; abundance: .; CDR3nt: TGTGCCAGCAGCTTAGCAGGGGAGGTAAAGACCCAGTACTTC; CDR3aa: CASSLAGEVKTQYF
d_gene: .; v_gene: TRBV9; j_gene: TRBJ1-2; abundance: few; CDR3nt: TGTGCCAGCAGCGTCAGCAACATGGTGACTGGCTACACCTTC; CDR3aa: CASSVSNMVTGYTF
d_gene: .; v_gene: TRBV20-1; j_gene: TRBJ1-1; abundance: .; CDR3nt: TGCAGTGCTACTGATACTACGGCCTCTGAAGCTTTCTTT; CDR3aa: CSATDTTASEAFF
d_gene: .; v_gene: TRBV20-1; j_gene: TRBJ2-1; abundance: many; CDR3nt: TGCAGTGCTCAAAGAGGCATTTTTGCCAATGAGCAGTTCTTC; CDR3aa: CSAQRGIFANEQFF
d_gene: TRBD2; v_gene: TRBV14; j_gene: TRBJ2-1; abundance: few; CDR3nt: TGTGCCAGCAGCCAAGTGTCTAGCGGGGTTCATGAGCAGTTCTTC; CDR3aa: CASSQVSSGVHEQFF
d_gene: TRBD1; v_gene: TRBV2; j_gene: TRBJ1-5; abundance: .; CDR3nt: TGTGCCAGCAGTCGGCAACAGGGGGCCGGACAGCCCCAGCATTTT; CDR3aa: CASSRQQGAGQPQHF
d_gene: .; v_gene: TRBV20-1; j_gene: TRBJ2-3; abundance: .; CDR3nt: TGCAGTGCTAGAGATCCCGACCTGGGGGGTCCTACGCAGTATTTT; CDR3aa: CSARDPDLGGPTQYF
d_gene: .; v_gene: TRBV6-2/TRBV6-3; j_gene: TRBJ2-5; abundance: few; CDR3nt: TGTGCCAGCAACAGGATTCCACAGTACTTC; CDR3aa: CASNRIPQYF
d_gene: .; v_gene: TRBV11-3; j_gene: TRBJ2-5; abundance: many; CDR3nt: TGTGCCAGCAGCCGCGGGGCAGAGACCCAGTACTTC; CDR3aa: CASSRGAETQYF